This T cell receptor beta chain originates from a study of CXCR3-negative and CXCR3-positive naive CD8 T cells. Study details: For each library, about 1.5 +/- 0.3 million TRB reads were obtained, roughly 140 million in total. Study-wide points: Whereas memory cells differed, naive CXCR3-negative and CXCR3-positive cells shared similar TRBV-TRBJ usage. TRB CDR3s were more hydrophobic in CXCR3-positive than in CXCR3-negative naive cells.

Germline CDR1 is LGHDT and CDR2 is YNNKEL (reference sequence). This CDR3 contains 12 residues. Of note for this clonotype: What it recognizes is unknown.

The libraries of TRB cDNA were constructed through 5' RACE using UMI labels. Each CDR3 protein gets one entry in TCRdb, which reprocessed the 5' RACE reads and gives no DNA. The sample includes about 86,000 distinct CDR3 sequences. What was sequenced was naive CXCR3+ CD8+ T cells from blood. The subset is: CD45RO-CCR7+CD27+CD95- naive CD8+ T cells expressing CXCR3 (TNR3+). This TCR derives from a human donor in good health. Some clones in this sample may be carry-over from other donors' samples. The chain uses TRBV3-1 and TRBJ1-1. CDR3 protein: CASSQGDTEAFF.